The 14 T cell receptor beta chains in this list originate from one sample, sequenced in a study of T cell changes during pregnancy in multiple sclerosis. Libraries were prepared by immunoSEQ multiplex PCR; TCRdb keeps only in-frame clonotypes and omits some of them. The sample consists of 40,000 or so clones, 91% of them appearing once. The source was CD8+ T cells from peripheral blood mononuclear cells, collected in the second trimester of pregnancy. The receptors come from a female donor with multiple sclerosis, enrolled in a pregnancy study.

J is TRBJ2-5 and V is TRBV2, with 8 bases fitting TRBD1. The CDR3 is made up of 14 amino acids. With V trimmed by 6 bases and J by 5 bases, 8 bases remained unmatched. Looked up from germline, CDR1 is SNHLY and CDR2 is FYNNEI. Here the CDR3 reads CASRNSGGGETQYF. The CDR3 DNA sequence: TGTGCCAGCAGGAATTCAGGGGGCGGGGAGACCCAGTACTTC.

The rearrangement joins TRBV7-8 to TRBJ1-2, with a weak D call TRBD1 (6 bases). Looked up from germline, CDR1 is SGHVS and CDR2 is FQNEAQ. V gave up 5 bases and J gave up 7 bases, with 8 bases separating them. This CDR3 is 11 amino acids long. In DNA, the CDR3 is TGTGCCAGCAGCACGGACAGTGGCTACACCTTC. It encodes CASSTDSGYTF.

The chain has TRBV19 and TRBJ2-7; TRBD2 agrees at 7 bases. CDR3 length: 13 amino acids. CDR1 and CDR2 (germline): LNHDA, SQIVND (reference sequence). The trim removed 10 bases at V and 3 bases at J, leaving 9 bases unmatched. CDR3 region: CATGGGNLYEQYF. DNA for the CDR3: TGTGCCACTGGGGGGGGGAATCTCTACGAGCAGTACTTC. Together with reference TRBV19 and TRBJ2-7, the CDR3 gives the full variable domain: DGGITQSPKYLFRKEGQNVTLSCEQNLNHDAMYWYRQDPGQGLRLIYYSQIVNDFQKGDIAEGYSVSREKKESFPLTVTSAQKNPTAFYLCATGGGNLYEQYFGPGTRLTVT.

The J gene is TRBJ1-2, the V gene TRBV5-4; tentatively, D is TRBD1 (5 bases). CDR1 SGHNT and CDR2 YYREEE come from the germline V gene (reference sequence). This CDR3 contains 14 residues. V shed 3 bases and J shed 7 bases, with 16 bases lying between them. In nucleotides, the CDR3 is TGTGCCAGCAGCTCGCGGGACCTAGACCCTGGCTACACCTTC. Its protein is CASSSRDLDPGYTF.

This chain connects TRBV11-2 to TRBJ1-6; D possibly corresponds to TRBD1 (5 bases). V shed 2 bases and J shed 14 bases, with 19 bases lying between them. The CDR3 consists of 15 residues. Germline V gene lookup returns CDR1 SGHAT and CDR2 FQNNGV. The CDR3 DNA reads TGTGCCAGCAGCTTAACACCCATCGGGGGTGTATCCCTCCACTTT. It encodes CASSLTPIGGVSLHF.

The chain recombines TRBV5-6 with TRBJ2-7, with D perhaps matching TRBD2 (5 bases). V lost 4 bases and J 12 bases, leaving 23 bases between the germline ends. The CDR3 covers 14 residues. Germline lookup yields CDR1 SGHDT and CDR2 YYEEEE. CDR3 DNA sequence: TGTGCCAGCAGCGCTGCGACACGGACTCCCCCTGCGTACTTC. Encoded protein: CASSAATRTPPAYF.

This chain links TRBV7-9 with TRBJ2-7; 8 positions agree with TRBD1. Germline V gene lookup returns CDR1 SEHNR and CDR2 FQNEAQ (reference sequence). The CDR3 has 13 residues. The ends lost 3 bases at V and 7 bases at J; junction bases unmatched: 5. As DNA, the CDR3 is TGTGCCAGCAGCTTGACAGGGGTTGGGGAGCAGTACTTC. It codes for CASSLTGVGEQYF.

CDR3: CASSPTGVGTEAFF. CDR3 DNA: TGTGCCAGCAGCCCAACAGGGGTTGGGACTGAAGCTTTCTTT. This chain connects TRBV28 to TRBJ1-1; 7 positions match TRBD1. The ends lost 6 bases at V and 5 bases at J; junction bases unmatched: 9. CDR1 and CDR2 from the germline V gene are MDHEN and SYDVKM. CDR3 length equals 14 residues. The variable domain in full, completed from reference TRBV28 and TRBJ1-1, reads DVKVTQSSRYLVKRTGEKVFLECVQDMDHENMFWYRQDPGLGLRLIYFSYDVKMKEKGDIPEGYSVSREKKERFSLILESASTNQTSMYLCASSPTGVGTEAFFGQGTRLTVV.

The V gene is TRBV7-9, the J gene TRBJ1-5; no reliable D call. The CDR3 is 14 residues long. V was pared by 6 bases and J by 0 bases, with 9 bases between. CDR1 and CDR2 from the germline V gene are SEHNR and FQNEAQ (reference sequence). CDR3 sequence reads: CASSSRASNQPQHF. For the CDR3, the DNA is TGTGCCAGCAGTTCAAGAGCTAGCAATCAGCCCCAGCATTTT. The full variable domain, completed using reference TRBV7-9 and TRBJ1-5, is DTGVSQNPRHKITKRGQNVTFRCDPISEHNRLYWYRQTLGQGPEFLTYFQNEAQLEKSRLLSDRFSAERPKGSFSTLEIQRTEQGDSAMYLCASSSRASNQPQHFGDGTRLSIL.

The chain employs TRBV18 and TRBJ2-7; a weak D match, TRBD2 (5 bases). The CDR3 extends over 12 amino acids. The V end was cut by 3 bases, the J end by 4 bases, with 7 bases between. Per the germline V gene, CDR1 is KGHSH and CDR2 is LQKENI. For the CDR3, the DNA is TGTGCCAGCTCACCGCCGGGGTACGAGCAGTACTTC. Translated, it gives CASSPPGYEQYF.

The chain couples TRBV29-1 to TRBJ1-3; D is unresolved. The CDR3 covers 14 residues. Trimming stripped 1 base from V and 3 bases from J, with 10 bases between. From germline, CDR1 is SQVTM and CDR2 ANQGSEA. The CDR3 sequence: CSVEVPHGGNTIYF. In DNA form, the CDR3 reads TGCAGCGTTGAAGTGCCCCACGGTGGAAACACCATATATTTT.

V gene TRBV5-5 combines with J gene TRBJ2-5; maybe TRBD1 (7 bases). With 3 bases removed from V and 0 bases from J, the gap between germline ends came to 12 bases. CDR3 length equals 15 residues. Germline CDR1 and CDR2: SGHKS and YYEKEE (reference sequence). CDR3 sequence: CASSWGDSHQETQYF. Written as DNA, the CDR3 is TGTGCCAGCAGCTGGGGGGACAGCCACCAAGAGACCCAGTACTTC. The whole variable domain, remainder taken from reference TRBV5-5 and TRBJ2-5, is DAGVTQSPTHLIKTRGQQVTLRCSPISGHKSVSWYQQVLGQGPQFIFQYYEKEERGRGNFPDRFSARQFPNYSSELNVNALLLGDSALYLCASSWGDSHQETQYFGPGTRLLVL.

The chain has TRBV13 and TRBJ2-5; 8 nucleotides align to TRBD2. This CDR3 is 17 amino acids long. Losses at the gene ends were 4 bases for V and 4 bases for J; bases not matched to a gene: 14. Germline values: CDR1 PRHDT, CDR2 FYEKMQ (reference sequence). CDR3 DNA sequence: TGTGCCAGCAGCTCGTTAGCGGGGATAACCACCCCAGAGACCCAGTACTTC. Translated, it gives CASSSLAGITTPETQYF. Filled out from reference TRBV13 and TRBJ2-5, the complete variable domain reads AAGVIQSPRHLIKEKRETATLKCYPIPRHDTVYWYQQGPGQDPQFLISFYEKMQSDKGSIPDRFSAQQFSDYHSELNMSSLELGDSALYFCASSSLAGITTPETQYFGPGTRLLVL.

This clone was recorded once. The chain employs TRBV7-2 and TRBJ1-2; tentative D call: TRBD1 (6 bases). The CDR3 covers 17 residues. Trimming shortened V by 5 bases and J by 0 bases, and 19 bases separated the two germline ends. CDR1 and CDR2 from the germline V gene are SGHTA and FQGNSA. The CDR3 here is CASSQTPGELANYGYTF. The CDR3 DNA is TGTGCCAGCAGCCAAACCCCAGGGGAGCTAGCTAACTATGGCTACACCTTC.